This TCR beta chain came from a study of CD8+ T cells in alopecia areata. CD4+ and CD8+ T cells were sorted from PBMCs stained for CD3, CD4 and CD8. RNA was isolated and reverse transcribed to cDNA, the sequencing template. Sequencing used immunoSEQ multiplex PCR; TCRdb keeps in-frame clones, though not all of them. The profile shows approximately 130,000 clones, less than 50% of them singletons. Germline CDR1 and CDR2: SGHRS and YFSETQ. The ends lost 7 bases at V and 7 bases at J; junction bases unmatched: 12. The CDR3 is 15 amino acids. Sequencing used NKG2D-low CD8+ T cells sorted from blood. This clonotype was obtained from a human donor with alopecia areata. The chain combines TRBV5-1 with TRBJ2-1, with 9 bases that match TRBD1. The CDR3 DNA follows: TGCGCCAGCGATGATGGACAGGGGTATAGGAATGAGCAGTTCTTC. Translating gives CASDDGQGYRNEQFF.